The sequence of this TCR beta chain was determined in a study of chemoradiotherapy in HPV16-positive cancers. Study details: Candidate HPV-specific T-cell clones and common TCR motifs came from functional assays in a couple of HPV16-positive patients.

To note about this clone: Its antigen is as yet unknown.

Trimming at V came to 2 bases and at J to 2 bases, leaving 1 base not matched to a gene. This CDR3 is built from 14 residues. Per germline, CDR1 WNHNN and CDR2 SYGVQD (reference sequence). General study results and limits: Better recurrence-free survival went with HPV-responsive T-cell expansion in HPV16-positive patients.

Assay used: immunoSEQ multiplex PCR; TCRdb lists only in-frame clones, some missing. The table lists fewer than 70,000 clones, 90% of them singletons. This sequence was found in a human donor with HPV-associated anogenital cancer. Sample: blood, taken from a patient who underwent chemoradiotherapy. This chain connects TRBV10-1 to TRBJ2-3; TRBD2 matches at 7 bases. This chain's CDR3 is CASSEGRVTDTQYF. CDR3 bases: TGCGCCAGCAGTGAGGGGAGGGTCACAGATACGCAGTATTTT.